The following is a T cell receptor (beta chain) sequence with its context. Its matching antigen is unknown. The sample belongs to a study of brain metastases from non-small cell lung cancer. Findings of the study overall: TCR repertoires overlapped largely between brain metastases and matched primaries. T-cell infiltration was lower in brain metastases than primaries (P < 0.001).

Profiling relied on immunoSEQ multiplex PCR, and the TCRdb table lists in-frame clones only, not all of them. The sample has roughly 15,000 clones; about 80% are singletons. This clonotype was obtained from a donor at least 40 years old with non-small cell lung cancer. Input material: primary lung tumor tissue.

CDR3 sequence: CASSLTQNTEAFF. The CDR3 bases are TGTGCCAGCAGTTTAACGCAGAACACTGAAGCTTTCTTT. The chain recombines TRBV12-3 or TRBV12-4 with TRBJ1-1; D remains unclear. The length of the CDR3 is 13 residues. Deletions cut 2 bases from V and 1 base from J, with 5 bases between.